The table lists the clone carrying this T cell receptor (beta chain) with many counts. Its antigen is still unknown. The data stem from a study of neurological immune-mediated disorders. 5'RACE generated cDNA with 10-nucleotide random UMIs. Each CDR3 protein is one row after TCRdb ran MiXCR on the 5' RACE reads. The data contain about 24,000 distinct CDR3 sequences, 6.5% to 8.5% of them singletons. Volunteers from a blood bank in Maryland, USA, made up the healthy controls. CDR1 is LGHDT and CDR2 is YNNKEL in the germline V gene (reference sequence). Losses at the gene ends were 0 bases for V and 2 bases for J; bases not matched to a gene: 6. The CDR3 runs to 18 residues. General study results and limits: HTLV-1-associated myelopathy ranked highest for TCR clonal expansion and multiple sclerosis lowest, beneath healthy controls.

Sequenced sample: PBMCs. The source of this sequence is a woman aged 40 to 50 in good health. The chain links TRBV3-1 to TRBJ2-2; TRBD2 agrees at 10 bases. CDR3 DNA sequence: TGTGCCAGCAGCCAAGATCAACTAGCGGGGATAAACACCGGGGAGCTGTTTTTT. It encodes CASSQDQLAGINTGELFF.